This TCR beta chain was sequenced during a study of blood T cell repertoires in COVID-19. Looking at the study overall: PBMCs, B-cell-depleted T cells, or T cells provided the cDNA or gDNA that made up the material.

Germline-derived CDR1 and CDR2 are MNHEY and SMNVEV (reference sequence). V lost 4 bases and J lost 8; bases outside the gene matches: 10. This CDR3 is 14 amino acids long. Sequenced by immunoSEQ multiplex PCR; TCRdb stores in-frame clones only, minus some. The data contain under 300,000 clones, 85% to 90% of them singletons. Participant-given clinical history determined each cohort assignment. Two negative PCRs, clearance, or symptom resolution had been documented for recovered Cohort 3 donors. This clonotype was sampled from a young woman who had recovered from COVID-19. The sample taken for sequencing was PBMCs or T cells enriched from blood (not recorded which). This chain links TRBV27 with TRBJ1-2; TRBD1 agrees at 7 bases. DNA of the CDR3: TGTGCCAGCAGTTGGTCCCGACAGGGAGGCGGCTACACCTTC. Protein: CASSWSRQGGGYTF.